These 21 T cell receptor beta chains were sequenced from one sample in a study of early T cells in non-severe SARS-CoV-2 infection. TCRdb fed the 5' RACE reads into MiXCR, producing one record per CDR3 protein. The data show some 57,000 distinct CDR3 sequences, around 6% seen once. Source material: whole blood. All receptors come from an adult who was a healthcare worker with PCR-confirmed SARS-CoV-2 infection or an uninfected control (not recorded which).

This clonotype was seen ten or more times. Here the CDR3 reads CASSLGDAPSTDTQYF. The CDR3 coding sequence is TGTGCCAGCAGCCTCGGGGACGCCCCTAGCACAGATACGCAGTATTTT. This chain links TRBV12-3 or TRBV12-4 with TRBJ2-3; the D call may be TRBD1 or TRBD2 (5 bases each). Trimming shortened V by 6 bases and J by 0 bases, and 16 bases separated the two germline ends. This CDR3 has 16 amino acids.

This clonotype occurred many times. The chain couples TRBV10-2 to TRBJ2-4; D might be TRBD2 (6 bases). The germline V gene encodes CDR1 WSHSY and CDR2 SAAADI. This CDR3 comprises 16 residues. V lost 7 bases to trimming and J lost 1 base, with 17 bases between them. CDR3 DNA: TGCGCCAGCATCGGGTCCTTTGGGGGGGCCAAAAACATTCAGTACTTC. Translating gives CASIGSFGGAKNIQYF.

This chain connects TRBV19 to TRBJ2-2; D call uncertain. Trimming shortened V by 3 bases and J by 4 bases, and 6 bases separated the two germline ends. The CDR3 length is 13 residues. Germline CDR1 and CDR2: LNHDA and SQIVND (reference sequence). The CDR3 is CASSIPPTGELFF. CDR3 in DNA: TGTGCCAGTAGTATCCCCCCCACCGGGGAGCTGTTTTTT. The full variable domain, rest sourced from reference TRBV19 and TRBJ2-2, is DGGITQSPKYLFRKEGQNVTLSCEQNLNHDAMYWYRQDPGQGLRLIYYSQIVNDFQKGDIAEGYSVSREKKESFPLTVTSAQKNPTAFYLCASSIPPTGELFFGEGSRLTVL.

This clonotype was seen ten or more times. The V gene is TRBV12-5, the J gene TRBJ1-6, with D hard to call. CDR3 length equals 13 residues. CDR1 is LGHNT and CDR2 is FRNRAP in the germline V gene. With 3 bases removed from V and 5 bases from J, the gap between germline ends came to 5 bases. DNA for the CDR3: TGTGCTAGTGGTTTATCCGATAATTCACCCCTCCACTTT. Residues: CASGLSDNSPLHF. The full variable domain, its missing parts supplied by reference TRBV12-5 and TRBJ1-6, is DARVTQTPRHKVTEMGQEVTMRCQPILGHNTVFWYRQTMMQGLELLAYFRNRAPLDDSGMPKDRFSAEMPDATLATLKIQPSEPRDSAVYFCASGLSDNSPLHFGNGTRLTVT.

This clonotype was found a few times. The rearrangement joins TRBV10-3 to TRBJ2-7; the match to TRBD2 covers 8 bases. Looked up from germline, CDR1 is ENHRY and CDR2 is SYGVKD. The CDR3 runs to 14 residues. The trim removed 3 bases at V and 2 bases at J, leaving 3 bases unmatched. CDR3 DNA: TGTGCCATCAGTGAAGATAGCGGGACCTACGAGCAGTACTTC. This translates into CAISEDSGTYEQYF.

This clonotype has ten or more counts. The chain links TRBV9 to TRBJ1-5; 8 bases line up with TRBD1. This CDR3 has 14 amino acids. V trimming: 3 bases; J trimming: 6 bases; junction bases outside the gene matches: 5. Germline V gene data show CDR1 as SGDLS and CDR2 as YYNGEE. For the CDR3, the DNA is TGTGCCAGCAGCGCCGGACAGGGCCCTCAGCCCCAGCATTTT. Translating it yields CASSAGQGPQPQHF.

At least ten counts were recorded for this clonotype. The J gene is TRBJ2-7, the V gene TRBV7-9; D is ambiguous. The length of the CDR3 is 11 residues. Germline V gene sequence: CDR1 SEHNR, CDR2 FQNEAQ (reference sequence). V shed 3 bases and J shed 6 bases, with 6 bases lying between them. The CDR3 DNA reads as TGTGCCAGCAGCTTTGGTGTCGAGCAGTACTTC. The encoded protein is CASSFGVEQYF.

This clonotype was seen at least ten times. The chain employs TRBV28 and TRBJ1-1; the D is unclear. Trimming took 5 bases from V and 8 from J, leaving 9 bases between them. Germline V lookup: CDR1 MDHEN, CDR2 SYDVKM. This CDR3 has 11 amino acids. The chain's CDR3 is CASSVPEEAFF. The CDR3 coding sequence is TGTGCCAGCAGTGTCCCCGAGGAAGCTTTCTTT. The complete variable domain, with remaining parts taken from reference TRBV28 and TRBJ1-1, reads DVKVTQSSRYLVKRTGEKVFLECVQDMDHENMFWYRQDPGLGLRLIYFSYDVKMKEKGDIPEGYSVSREKKERFSLILESASTNQTSMYLCASSVPEEAFFGQGTRLTVV.

V is TRBV19 and J is TRBJ2-7; D perhaps matches TRBD1 (5 bases). Germline CDR1 reads LNHDA; CDR2 reads SQIVND (reference sequence). V dropped 8 bases and J dropped 6 bases, with 14 bases sitting between them. CDR3 length: 12 residues. The CDR3 sequence is CASGRQGSEQYF. As DNA, the CDR3 is TGTGCCAGTGGACGTCAGGGAAGCGAGCAGTACTTC.

The CDR3: CASNRLVPGELFF. In DNA form, the CDR3 reads TGTGCCAGCAACCGACTAGTACCCGGGGAGCTGTTTTTT. The chain links TRBV12-3 or TRBV12-4 to TRBJ2-2, with D possibly matching TRBD2 (6 bases). The CDR3 is 13 amino acids. Trimming took 7 bases from V and 6 from J, leaving 12 bases between them.

This clonotype was observed many times. The CDR3 is CATSRDLGEANTEAFF. CDR3 sequence (DNA): TGTGCCACCAGCAGAGATTTAGGGGAAGCAAACACTGAAGCTTTCTTT. This chain links TRBV15 with TRBJ1-1, with a possible D match to TRBD1 (5 bases). Germline CDR1 reads LNHNV; CDR2 reads YYDKDF (reference sequence). This CDR3 is built from 16 residues. V was trimmed by 0 bases and J by 2 bases, leaving 13 bases between them. Looking up the rest from reference TRBV15 and TRBJ1-1 gives the full variable domain: DAMVIQNPRYQVTQFGKPVTLSCSQTLNHNVMYWYQQKSSQAPKLLFHYYDKDFNNEADTPDNFQSRRPNTSFCFLDIRSPGLGDTAMYLCATSRDLGEANTEAFFGQGTRLTVV.

This clonotype showed up many times. The chain carries TRBV5-4 and TRBJ2-1, with D possibly matching TRBD2 (6 bases). This CDR3 has 17 amino acids. CDR1 is SGHNT and CDR2 is YYREEE in the germline V gene (reference sequence). V was clipped by 6 bases and J by 2 bases, with 21 bases between them. Here the CDR3 reads CASTPGERRVAYNEQFF. CDR3 nucleotide sequence: TGTGCCAGCACCCCGGGGGAGAGACGGGTCGCCTACAATGAGCAGTTCTTC.

In this sample, this clonotype turned up many times. This chain uses TRBV20-1 with TRBJ1-5; D ambiguous. Per germline, CDR1 DFQATT and CDR2 SNEGSKA (reference sequence). Trimming pared 1 base from V and 5 bases from J, leaving 12 bases between. The CDR3 contains 14 residues. Here the CDR3 DNA reads TGCAGTGCTAGAGGGCAGGTTATGGATCAGCCCCAGCATTTT. This gives the protein CSARGQVMDQPQHF.

The rearrangement links TRBV2 to TRBJ2-7; a weak D match, TRBD2 (5 bases). Germline V gene data show CDR1 as SNHLY and CDR2 as FYNNEI. Trimming took 3 bases from V and 7 from J, leaving 16 bases between them. The CDR3 is 14 residues long. The CDR3 DNA sequence: TGTGCCAGCAGTGAGAGTGGACTCCGAACGGAGCAGTACTTC. Residues: CASSESGLRTEQYF.

This clonotype came up many times. The chain is built from TRBV5-1 and TRBJ1-3; unclear D gene. Deletions cut 0 bases from V and 0 bases from J, with 16 bases between. CDR1 SGHRS and CDR2 YFSETQ come from the germline V gene. CDR3 length equals 18 residues. DNA of the CDR3: TGCGCCAGCAGCTTGGCTCCACTCGGGGTATCCTCTGGAAACACCATATATTTT. It encodes CASSLAPLGVSSGNTIYF.

The sample holds many counts of this clonotype. The chain is built from TRBV4-1 and TRBJ2-1, with D perhaps given as TRBD1 or TRBD2 (5 bases each). CDR1 and CDR2 (germline): MGHRA, YSYEKL. V shed 4 bases and J shed 9 bases, with 19 bases lying between them. CDR3 size: 15 residues. DNA of the CDR3: TGCGCCAGCAGCCGGACCGGGACCGCCACCAGTGAGCAGTTCTTC. It specifies CASSRTGTATSEQFF.

This clonotype occurred many times. V usage is TRBV24-1 and J usage is TRBJ2-1; 9 bases fit TRBD2. V lost 9 bases to trimming and J lost 2 bases; unmatched junction nucleotides: 10. The CDR3 runs to 16 residues. Germline CDR1 KGHDR, CDR2 SFDVKD. This CDR3 is CATAMASGAPYNEQFF. The CDR3 DNA follows: TGTGCCACCGCTATGGCTAGCGGGGCCCCCTACAATGAGCAGTTCTTC.

Only a few counts were recorded for this clonotype. The chain links TRBV5-1 to TRBJ1-6; D is perhaps TRBD1 (5 bases). The CDR3 is 15 residues long. Germline CDR1 reads SGHRS; CDR2 reads YFSETQ. The V end was cut by 1 base, the J end by 8 bases, with 13 bases between. In DNA form, the CDR3 reads TGCGCCAGCAGCTTGTGGCAGGGACGGTATTCACCCCTCCACTTT. Protein: CASSLWQGRYSPLHF.

A few counts support this clonotype. The chain couples TRBV29-1 to TRBJ1-1; TRBD1 agrees at 7 bases. After removal of 7 bases from V and 0 bases from J, the junction contained 5 bases not matched to a gene. CDR3 length: 13 residues. In germline, CDR1 is SQVTM, CDR2 ANQGSEA. CDR3 amino acids: CSANRGMNTEAFF. CDR3 DNA sequence: TGCAGCGCAAACAGGGGTATGAACACTGAAGCTTTCTTT.

This clonotype occurred many times. The chain is built from TRBV2 and TRBJ1-4; D call uncertain. Trimming left V 7 bases short and J 10 bases short, with 16 bases between. Germline assignment: CDR1 SNHLY and CDR2 FYNNEI. This CDR3 has 13 amino acids. The CDR3 is CASIPARYGKLFF. The CDR3 DNA follows: TGTGCCAGCATACCGGCTCGGTATGGAAAACTGTTTTTT.

This clonotype was recorded at least ten times. The chain joins TRBV7-2 to TRBJ1-5, with D possibly matching TRBD1 (6 bases). The germline CDR1 and CDR2 sequences are SGHTA and FQGNSA. The CDR3 spans 16 residues. Between the trimmed V and J ends, which lost 5 bases and 5 bases, there was a span of 19 bases. CDR3 sequence (DNA): TGTGCCAGCAGCCCCTCCCGAAGCAGGGGTGATCAGCCCCAGCATTTT. Protein product: CASSPSRSRGDQPQHF.